The sequence of this T cell receptor (beta chain) was determined in a study of T cell responses to AZD1222 COVID-19 vaccine. Study-wide points: Mostly white British, mostly female donors; authors suggested clonal diversity may be underestimated. Researchers took repertoire samples only after the peak T cell response had come. With two AZD1222 doses given, Spike-specific TCR breadth and depth both rose.

Doses given second, at about 4 or about 12 weeks, were pooled. Produced via immunoSEQ multiplex PCR; TCRdb's table is partial and in-frame only. The sample comprises about 120,000 clones, 85% to 95% of which are singletons, and approximately 5% rests with the top ten. CDR3 length: 13 amino acids. Germline loops: CDR1 ENHRY, CDR2 SYGVKD. Trimming removed 11 bases at V and 0 bases at J, with 13 bases between. For this clone: The antigen remains undetermined.

This chain uses TRBV10-3 with TRBJ2-5, with a tentative D call TRBD1 (6 bases). The receptor comes from an adult who received the AZD1222 COVID-19 vaccine. This material consisted of peripheral blood, taken 28 days after the second AZD1222 dose. The CDR3 loop reads CAFSKGDQETQYF. The CDR3 DNA reads as TGTGCCTTCTCTAAGGGGGACCAAGAGACCCAGTACTTC.